This T cell receptor (beta chain) emerged from a study of blood T cell repertoires in COVID-19. Looking at the study overall: Acute and convalescent COVID-19 specimens originated in the United States, Italy and Spain. Nucleic acid was either cDNA or gDNA, and it came from T cells, B-cell-depleted T cells, or PBMCs.

In the authors' workflow: Estimates of nucleated cell counts were drawn from the amplification of reference gene primers. Clones were sequenced by immunoSEQ multiplex PCR, and TCRdb holds only the in-frame ones, with some missing. V and J calls and clone size are copied from that table; D and trimming were computed from the DNA. The data contain 350,000 to 500,000 clones, around 90% of them singletons. Germline assignment: CDR1 KGHDR and CDR2 SFDVKD. The CDR3 has 13 residues. V lost 0 bases and J lost 7, with 8 bases in between. Seattle patients were enrolled while actively infected and followed longitudinally.

The specimen sequenced was peripheral blood. The sequence came from a man aged 18 to 35 with COVID-19, enrolled during active disease. The V and J genes are TRBV24-1 and TRBJ2-5; D might be TRBD1 (5 bases). As DNA, the CDR3 is TGTGCCACCAGTGATTTGACAGGTCCGACCCAGTACTTC. It encodes CATSDLTGPTQYF.